This record looks at one T cell receptor (beta chain) sequence and its context. These data originate in a study of cytomegalovirus exposure and HLA in healthy donors. Study background: Genotyping showed roughly 83% of roughly 400 donors falling in the Caucasian-associated ancestry cluster.

The PCR made use of 60 Vbeta and 13 Jbeta primers. In the original workflow: There were 80 million to 95 million unique TCR beta chains by a later count, and about 11 million of them were shared. Clones were sequenced by immunoSEQ multiplex PCR, and TCRdb holds only the in-frame ones, with some missing. D and trimming come from the DNA, and the V and J calls and clone size come from that table. The repertoire holds over 100,000 clones, with about three quarters as singletons. V was shortened by 6 bases and J by 0 bases, with 6 bases between the two germline ends. The length of the CDR3 is 14 residues. Germline loops: CDR1 LNHDA, CDR2 SQIVND (reference sequence).

The rearrangement links TRBV19 to TRBJ2-6; D unresolved. Sample: PBMCs. This clonotype originated in a woman in her 30s in good health and CMV-seropositive. CDR3 nucleotides: TGTGCCAGTAGGGCCCACTCTGGGGCCAACGTCCTGACTTTC. It yields the protein CASRAHSGANVLTF.